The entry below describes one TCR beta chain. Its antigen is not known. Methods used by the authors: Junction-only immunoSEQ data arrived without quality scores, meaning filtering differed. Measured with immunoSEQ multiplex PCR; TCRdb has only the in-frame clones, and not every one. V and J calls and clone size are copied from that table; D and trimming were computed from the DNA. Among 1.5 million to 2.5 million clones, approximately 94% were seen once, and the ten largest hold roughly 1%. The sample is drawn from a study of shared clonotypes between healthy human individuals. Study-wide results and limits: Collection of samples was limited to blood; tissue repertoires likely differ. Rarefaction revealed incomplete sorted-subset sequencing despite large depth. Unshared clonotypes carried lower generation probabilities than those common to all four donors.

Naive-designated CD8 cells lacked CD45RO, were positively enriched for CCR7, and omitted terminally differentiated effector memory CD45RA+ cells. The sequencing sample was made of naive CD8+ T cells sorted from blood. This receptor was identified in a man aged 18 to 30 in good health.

The CDR3 protein is CASSLYNPGFTSYNSPLHF. In nucleotides, the CDR3 is TGTGCCAGCAGTTTATATAATCCAGGGTTTACATCCTATAATTCACCCCTCCACTTT. This chain uses TRBV27 with TRBJ1-6; tentative D call: TRBD1 (5 bases). The V gene lost 1 base and the J gene lost 1 base, with 17 bases spanning the gap. This CDR3 is 19 amino acids long. Germline V gene data show CDR1 as MNHEY and CDR2 as SMNVEV (reference sequence).